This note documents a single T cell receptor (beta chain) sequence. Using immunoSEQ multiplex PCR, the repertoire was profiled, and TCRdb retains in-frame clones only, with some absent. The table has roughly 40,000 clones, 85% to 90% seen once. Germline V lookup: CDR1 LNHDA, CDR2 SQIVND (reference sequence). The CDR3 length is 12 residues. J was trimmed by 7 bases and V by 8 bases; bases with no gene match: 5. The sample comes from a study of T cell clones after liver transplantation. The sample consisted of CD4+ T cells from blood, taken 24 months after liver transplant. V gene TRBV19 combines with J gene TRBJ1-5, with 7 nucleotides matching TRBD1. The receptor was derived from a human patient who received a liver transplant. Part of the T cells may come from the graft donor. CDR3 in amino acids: CASAQGIQPQHF. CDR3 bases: TGTGCCAGTGCACAGGGGATCCAGCCCCAGCATTTT.